This note documents a single T cell receptor (beta chain) sequence. Its antigen is still unknown. The CDR3 length is 13 residues. The germline CDR1 and CDR2 sequences are SNHLY and FYNNEI. The V and J ends lost 6 bases and 5 bases, in that order; junction bases with no gene match: 7. This sample is drawn from a study of long-term antiretroviral therapy in people with HIV. The immunoSEQ assay was v3.0, run at survey level. Only in-frame clones appear in the TCRdb table, and some are missing; sequencing was by immunoSEQ multiplex PCR. This sample has tens of thousands of clones; 76% occur once, and the top ten carry roughly 10%. The study, taken as a whole, reports: Repertoires with HIV possessed tighter CDR3 length spans than those of controls. Blood dates from the mid-2000s to the late 2010s, possibly under older ART regimens.

The chain is built from TRBV2 and TRBJ2-7, with 7 bases fitting TRBD1. Sequencing used unsorted PBMCs, obtained 1.1 years before starting antiretroviral therapy. The TCR was taken from a woman aged 40 to 50 with HIV. CDR3 loop: CASSLRQGDEQYF. In nucleotides, the CDR3 is TGTGCCAGCAGCTTGAGACAGGGAGACGAGCAGTACTTC.